The sequence of this T cell receptor beta chain was determined in a study of long-term antiretroviral therapy in people with HIV. Study observations and caveats: Clones showing expansion before ART dominated the repertoire at all time points.

With regard to this clone: Antigen unknown.

Samples were assayed with immunoSEQ v3.0 at survey level. Produced via immunoSEQ multiplex PCR; TCRdb's table is partial and in-frame only. The sample consists of around 20,000 clones, roughly 80% of them appearing once. This clonotype was obtained from a man aged 30 to 45 with HIV. Here the sequenced sample was unsorted PBMCs, taken roughly 5.9 years after starting antiretroviral therapy.

CDR3 bases: TGCGCCATCCGGGACGGATACTCTGGGGCCAACGTCCTGACTTTC. Translated: CAIRDGYSGANVLTF. The chain employs TRBV5-1 and TRBJ2-6, with D perhaps matching TRBD1 or TRBD2 (5 bases each). V was pared by 9 bases and J by 0 bases, with 13 bases between. CDR1 is SGHRS and CDR2 is YFSETQ in the germline V gene. The CDR3 loop spans 15 amino acids.